This T cell receptor (beta chain) was sequenced during a study of blood T cell repertoires in COVID-19. Repertoires were generated with immunoSEQ multiplex PCR, while TCRdb's copy carries only in-frame clones and drops some. The table shows approximately 290,000 clones, with around 89% occurring only once. The CDR3 has 14 residues. From germline, CDR1 is SEHNR and CDR2 FQNEAQ (reference sequence). V shed 4 bases and J 4 bases; nucleotides not matched to a gene: 6. The sequence came from a man aged 30 to 45 with acute or convalescent COVID-19. Sequencing was carried out using peripheral blood. The chain carries TRBV7-9 and TRBJ2-7; TRBD1 matches 8 bases. CDR3 protein: CASSSDRALYEQYF. CDR3 coding DNA: TGTGCCAGCAGCTCGGACAGGGCTTTGTACGAGCAGTACTTC.